These 10 T cell receptor beta chains were all obtained from the same sample, sequenced in a study of ipilimumab plus nivolumab after autologous stem cell transplantation. Data came from immunoSEQ multiplex PCR; TCRdb stores just in-frame clones and leaves some out. Of 9,000 to 15,000 clones listed, more than 60% are singletons. Specimen: PBMCs, collected in a trial of ipilimumab plus nivolumab as post-transplant consolidation. Every receptor here comes from a male donor with multiple myeloma.

The chain recombines TRBV5-6 with TRBJ2-3, with D tentatively TRBD1 (6 bases). From germline, CDR1 is SGHDT and CDR2 YYEEEE. V was pared by 5 bases and J by 4 bases, with 23 bases between. The CDR3 length is 17 residues. The CDR3 loop reads CASRGATSLQFPDTQYF. The CDR3 DNA is TGTGCCAGCAGGGGGGCTACGAGTCTTCAGTTTCCAGATACGCAGTATTTT.

The CDR3 DNA sequence: TGTGCCAGTAGTATAGATTTGTCAGGGTCCTACAATGAGCAGTTCTTC. Protein product: CASSIDLSGSYNEQFF. V usage is TRBV19 and J usage is TRBJ2-1; weak D call: TRBD1 (5 bases). CDR3 length: 16 amino acids. V was trimmed by 0 bases and J by 1 base, leaving 10 bases between them. Germline loops: CDR1 LNHDA, CDR2 SQIVND (reference sequence).

The chain uses TRBV6-6 and TRBJ2-7; 8 bases agree with TRBD2. Germline V lookup: CDR1 MNHNY, CDR2 SVGAGI (reference sequence). CDR3 length: 12 amino acids. J gave up 4 bases and V 5 bases, and 1 base lay outside the gene matches. Written as DNA, the CDR3 is TGTGCCAGCAGTCCGGGGGGGTACGAGCAGTACTTC. Residues: CASSPGGYEQYF.

This chain uses TRBV30 with TRBJ2-2, with no clear D. The germline gives CDR1 GTSNPN, CDR2 SVGIG (reference sequence). This CDR3 is 13 amino acids long. V dropped 3 bases and J dropped 5 bases, with 10 bases sitting between them. The CDR3 loop is CAWRLTATGELFF. Here the CDR3 DNA reads TGTGCCTGGAGATTAACAGCTACCGGGGAGCTGTTTTTT.

The J gene is TRBJ2-2, the V gene TRBV10-1; 15 bases line up with TRBD2. Germline V gives CDR1 WNHNN, CDR2 SYGVQD (reference sequence). Trimming took 4 bases from V and 5 from J; bases not matched to a gene: 5. The CDR3 has 17 amino acids. CDR3 bases: TGCGCCAGCAGTGGGACTAGCGGGGGGGCCCGGACCGGGGAGCTGTTTTTT. Its protein is CASSGTSGGARTGELFF.

This chain joins TRBV6-5 and TRBJ2-7; D is ambiguous. The CDR3 consists of 13 residues. The germline V and J ends were trimmed by 4 bases and 2 bases, with 9 bases remaining between them. The V gene's germline CDR1 is MNHEY and CDR2 SVGAGI. CDR3 amino acids: CASSLAAAYEQYF. The CDR3 DNA follows: TGTGCCAGCAGTTTAGCAGCAGCCTACGAGCAGTACTTC.

The rearrangement links TRBV18 to TRBJ1-2, with 8 bases lining up with TRBD1. The CDR3 extends over 14 amino acids. The trim removed 0 bases at V and 8 bases at J, leaving 5 bases unmatched. CDR1 is KGHSH and CDR2 is LQKENI in the germline V gene. The CDR3 region is CASSPPGDRRGYTF. The CDR3 DNA reads TGTGCCAGCTCACCACCGGGGGACAGGCGGGGCTACACCTTC.

The rearrangement joins TRBV9 to TRBJ2-7; D gene unclear. V was pared by 0 bases and J by 1 base, with 8 bases between. The germline V gene encodes CDR1 SGDLS and CDR2 YYNGEE. The CDR3 totals 14 residues. CDR3 loop: CASSVGSESYEQYF. For the CDR3, the DNA is TGTGCCAGCAGCGTAGGCTCGGAATCCTACGAGCAGTACTTC.

The J gene is TRBJ2-1, the V gene TRBV9; the D call may be TRBD1 or TRBD2 (5 bases each). There are 17 residues in the CDR3. CDR1 and CDR2 from the germline V gene are SGDLS and YYNGEE. The ends were cut back, 4 bases at V and 0 bases at J, with 17 bases in the middle. CDR3 sequence (DNA): TGTGCCAGCAGCTCAGGGACGACGGGAATCTCCTACAATGAGCAGTTCTTC. Protein: CASSSGTTGISYNEQFF.

This chain joins TRBV5-1 and TRBJ2-5, with 16 bases lining up with TRBD2. Looked up from germline, CDR1 is SGHRS and CDR2 is YFSETQ. With 2 bases clipped from V and 6 bases from J, the junction kept 7 bases outside the gene matches. This CDR3 contains 17 residues. The CDR3: CASSFGTSGGALKTQYF. As DNA, the CDR3 is TGCGCCAGCAGCTTCGGGACTAGCGGGGGGGCCTTGAAGACCCAGTACTTC.